This T cell receptor (beta chain) is drawn from a study of cytomegalovirus exposure and HLA in healthy donors. About the research overall: Earlier sequencing of around 190 million T cells yielded about 120 million unique TCR beta sequences. Findings and caveats of the study: Later work found most CMV-associated TCR beta chains apparently HLA-restricted. Whilst most TCR sequences proved rare, a subset of public TCRs occurred across many donors.

60 Vbeta and 13 Jbeta primers were used in PCR. Sequenced by immunoSEQ multiplex PCR; TCRdb stores in-frame clones only, minus some. This sample has about 150,000 clones, with 85% found just once. As regards this clone: Its antigen is not known.

Each of the donors was a healthy bone marrow donor. V was clipped by 4 bases and J by 4 bases, with 8 bases between them. This CDR3 contains 13 residues. CDR1 is MNHEY and CDR2 is SVGAGI in the germline V gene. The V call is TRBV6-5, the J call TRBJ1-5, with D possibly matching TRBD1 (6 bases). The receptor's source is a boy younger than 10 in good health and CMV-seronegative. Sequencing was done on a sample of PBMCs. CDR3 coding DNA: TGTGCCAGCAGTTCAACAGGGAATCAGCCCCAGCATTTT. Translating gives CASSSTGNQPQHF.